These 24 T cell receptor beta chains originate from one sample sequenced in a study of OX40 agonist ivuxolimab in advanced cancers. Clones were sequenced by immunoSEQ multiplex PCR, and TCRdb holds only the in-frame ones, with some missing. The repertoire holds approximately 76,000 clones, with about 86% as singletons. The sample consisted of CD4+ or CD8+ T cells sorted from blood, taken in a trial of the OX40 agonist ivuxolimab. The receptor set was obtained from an adult with an advanced solid tumor such as melanoma, head and neck, liver or kidney cancer.

The CDR3: CASSLLGRSYEQYF. CDR3 sequence (DNA): TGCGCCAGCAGCTTGCTCGGGCGTTCCTACGAGCAGTACTTC. This sequence joins TRBV5-1 and TRBJ2-7; D unresolved. CDR3 length equals 14 residues. V was trimmed by 1 base and J by 1 base, leaving 9 bases between them. Germline V gene lookup returns CDR1 SGHRS and CDR2 YFSETQ.

The chain uses TRBV6-5 and TRBJ1-6, with D tentatively TRBD1 (5 bases). Looked up from germline, CDR1 is MNHEY and CDR2 is SVGAGI. V lost 2 bases to trimming and J lost 10 bases, with 15 bases between them. The CDR3 extends over 15 amino acids. The CDR3 DNA reads as TGTGCCAGCAGTTACCCGTCAGGGTTTGAGTCACCCCTCCACTTT. It is translated as CASSYPSGFESPLHF.

The chain is built from TRBV29-1 and TRBJ2-7; D might be TRBD1 (5 bases). Looked up from germline, CDR1 is SQVTM and CDR2 is ANQGSEA. Trimming left V 4 bases short and J 9 bases short, with 16 bases between. The CDR3 runs 12 residues. CDR3 sequence reads: CSVGKGLRGQYF. DNA of the CDR3: TGCAGCGTTGGGAAGGGGCTACGAGGGCAGTACTTC.

The chain joins TRBV9 to TRBJ2-3; possible D gene TRBD2, 7 bases. Germline CDR1 reads SGDLS; CDR2 reads YYNGEE. This CDR3 comprises 14 residues. V lost 6 bases and J lost 6, with 17 bases in between. CDR3 bases: TGTGCCAGCAACCTAGGGGGGGCTTCGGATACGCAGTATTTT. Amino acid sequence: CASNLGGASDTQYF.

The chain recombines TRBV7-9 with TRBJ1-1, with 8 bases aligning to TRBD1. The V and J ends lost 8 bases and 9 bases, in that order; junction bases with no gene match: 14. Germline V lookup: CDR1 SEHNR, CDR2 FQNEAQ (reference sequence). The CDR3 runs 14 residues. CDR3 sequence (DNA): TGTGCCAGCGGAAATTCAGGGGGCCGCTCAAAAGCTTTCTTT. Protein sequence: CASGNSGGRSKAFF.

This chain links TRBV6-5 with TRBJ1-5; tentative D call: TRBD1 (5 bases). The V end was cut by 6 bases, the J end by 2 bases, with 11 bases between. CDR1 is MNHEY, CDR2 SVGAGI, per germline. The CDR3 contains 14 residues. CDR3 in amino acids: CASSLRGGNQPQHF. CDR3 coding DNA: TGTGCCAGCAGCCTAAGGGGCGGCAATCAGCCCCAGCATTTT.

This clone was seen only a few times. The chain is built from TRBV5-4 and TRBJ1-1, with 10 bases fitting TRBD1. Losses at the gene ends were 5 bases for V and 2 bases for J; bases not matched to a gene: 3. The CDR3 runs 14 residues. The V gene's germline CDR1 is SGHNT and CDR2 YYREEE (reference sequence). The CDR3 nucleotides read TGTGCCAGCAGGACAGGGGGCCCTAACACTGAAGCTTTCTTT. It yields the protein CASRTGGPNTEAFF.

The genes are TRBV5-1 and TRBJ1-3; D not certain. V lost 4 bases and J lost 3, with 11 bases in between. Germline V gene lookup returns CDR1 SGHRS and CDR2 YFSETQ. The CDR3 loop spans 14 amino acids. The CDR3 bases are TGCGCCAGCAGCCCTAGTACCGATGGAAACACCATATATTTT. It codes for CASSPSTDGNTIYF. The full variable domain, completed using reference TRBV5-1 and TRBJ1-3, is KAGVTQTPRYLIKTRGQQVTLSCSPISGHRSVSWYQQTPGQGLQFLFEYFSETQRNKGNFPGRFSGRQFSNSRSEMNVSTLELGDSALYLCASSPSTDGNTIYFGEGSWLTVV.

The chain recombines TRBV28 with TRBJ2-5; D is possibly TRBD1 (5 bases). The CDR3 has 15 residues. Germline CDR1 reads MDHEN; CDR2 reads SYDVKM. V dropped 1 base and J dropped 5 bases, with 14 bases sitting between them. CDR3 residues: CASSLSPDRLETQYF. CDR3 DNA sequence: TGTGCCAGCAGTTTATCCCCCGACAGACTGGAGACCCAGTACTTC.

The DNA of the CDR3 is TGTGCCAGCAGCTCGGGACTAGCGGGCCTCCAGTACTTC. This translates into CASSSGLAGLQYF. The chain combines TRBV7-2 with TRBJ2-7, with 12 bases aligning to TRBD2. The germline CDR1 and CDR2 sequences are SGHTA and FQGNSA. This CDR3 comprises 13 residues. Trimming cost V 4 bases and J 10 bases; bases outside gene matches: 5.

V usage is TRBV4-3 and J usage is TRBJ2-7; TRBD1 matches 10 bases. Per the germline V gene, CDR1 is LGHNA and CDR2 is YSLEER. The CDR3 has 19 residues. V was pared by 0 bases and J by 4 bases, with 15 bases of the junction left unmatched. CDR3: CASSQDYVPGQGLRYEQYF. The CDR3 region has the DNA TGCGCCAGCAGCCAAGACTATGTCCCGGGACAGGGGTTAAGATACGAGCAGTACTTC.

The chain recombines TRBV11-3 with TRBJ2-2; the match to TRBD1 covers 10 bases. The CDR3 spans 17 residues. The germline CDR1 and CDR2 sequences are SGHNT and YENEEA. J gave up 2 bases and V 5 bases, and 8 bases lay outside the gene matches. In nucleotides, the CDR3 is TGTGCCAGCAGCCTCTACGACAGGGGGCAAAACACCGGGGAGCTGTTTTTT. Its translation: CASSLYDRGQNTGELFF.

CDR3 DNA sequence: TGCGCCAGCAGCCGGCACGACAGGGTGGTAGGAAATGAGCAGTTCTTC. It is translated as CASSRHDRVVGNEQFF. The V and J genes are TRBV4-3 and TRBJ2-1; 7 bases line up with TRBD1. This CDR3 region has 16 residues. J lost 7 bases, V lost 4 bases, and 13 bases had no gene match. Germline V gene data show CDR1 as LGHNA and CDR2 as YSLEER.

DNA of the CDR3: TGTGCCAGCAGCCCGGCTTCAGGCAATCAGCCCCAGCATTTT. This encodes CASSPASGNQPQHF. This rearrangement joins TRBV7-2 to TRBJ1-5; no clear D gene. V dropped 5 bases and J dropped 2 bases, with 10 bases sitting between them. This CDR3 spans 14 amino acids. The germline CDR1 and CDR2 sequences are SGHTA and FQGNSA.

This clone was detected only a few times. The rearrangement joins TRBV18 to TRBJ2-3, with D hard to call. V dropped 6 bases and J dropped 4 bases, with 11 bases sitting between them. The CDR3 has 13 residues. The germline V gene encodes CDR1 KGHSH and CDR2 LQKENI. The CDR3 loop reads CASSPRVADTQYF. The CDR3 DNA reads TGTGCCAGCTCTCCCCGAGTCGCAGATACGCAGTATTTT.

The chain is built from TRBV30 and TRBJ2-3; possible D gene TRBD2, 5 bases. The CDR3 has 14 residues. CDR1 and CDR2 from the germline V gene are GTSNPN and SVGIG (reference sequence). V was cut by 0 bases and J by 5 bases, with 12 bases left in between. In DNA form, the CDR3 reads TGTGCCTGGAGTGTGGGTGGGAGCGGAGATACGCAGTATTTT. Residues: CAWSVGGSGDTQYF.

The chain joins TRBV15 to TRBJ2-1, with 12 positions matching TRBD2. This CDR3 region has 18 residues. Germline V gene sequence: CDR1 LNHNV, CDR2 YYDKDF (reference sequence). V was clipped by 4 bases and J by 0 bases; unmatched bases: 7. CDR3 DNA sequence: TGTGCCACCAGCACCGGACTAGCGGGGATAATCTCCTACAATGAGCAGTTCTTC. This encodes CATSTGLAGIISYNEQFF.

V is TRBV6-5 and J is TRBJ1-1, with D unclear. The CDR3 runs 13 residues. The germline V gene encodes CDR1 MNHEY and CDR2 SVGAGI. Deletions cut 8 bases from V and 7 bases from J, with 17 bases between. In nucleotides, the CDR3 is TGTGCCAGCGGGATAGGACGCCGGGATGAAGCTTTCTTT. This translates into CASGIGRRDEAFF.

This sequence joins TRBV19 and TRBJ1-5; 10 nucleotides align to TRBD1. Trimming removed 4 bases from V and 8 bases from J; junction bases left unmatched: 11. The CDR3 extends over 16 amino acids. Germline V gives CDR1 LNHDA, CDR2 SQIVND (reference sequence). CDR3 nucleotide sequence: TGTGCCAGTAGTAGGCCGGGACAGGGGATCGGTGAGCCCCAGCATTTT. This codes for CASSRPGQGIGEPQHF. The full variable domain, its missing parts supplied by reference TRBV19 and TRBJ1-5, is DGGITQSPKYLFRKEGQNVTLSCEQNLNHDAMYWYRQDPGQGLRLIYYSQIVNDFQKGDIAEGYSVSREKKESFPLTVTSAQKNPTAFYLCASSRPGQGIGEPQHFGDGTRLSIL.

The CDR3 protein is CASSPSGWSNQPQHF. The CDR3 coding sequence is TGTGCCAGCTCACCATCGGGGTGGAGCAATCAGCCCCAGCATTTT. The J gene is TRBJ1-5, the V gene TRBV18; no clear D. Germline V gene lookup returns CDR1 KGHSH and CDR2 LQKENI. This CDR3 has 15 amino acids. V was trimmed by 2 bases and J by 1 base, leaving 9 bases between them.

The chain couples TRBV5-1 to TRBJ2-2, with TRBD2 as a possible D gene (5 bases). Per germline, CDR1 SGHRS and CDR2 YFSETQ. The CDR3 extends over 14 amino acids. The V gene lost 0 bases and the J gene lost 3 bases, with 6 bases spanning the gap. CDR3 DNA sequence: TGCGCCAGCAGCTTGGCCGGGGACACCGGGGAGCTGTTTTTT. It is translated as CASSLAGDTGELFF.

The rearrangement uses TRBV9 and TRBJ1-2; a weak D match, TRBD1 (5 bases). V gave up 2 bases and J gave up 2 bases, with 7 bases separating them. CDR3 length: 13 amino acids. The V gene's germline CDR1 is SGDLS and CDR2 YYNGEE. The CDR3 DNA is TGTGCCAGCAGCGTCGACAGAAACTATGGCTACACCTTC. It yields the protein CASSVDRNYGYTF.

The chain employs TRBV2 and TRBJ1-5; the match to TRBD1 covers 8 bases. The CDR3 has 14 amino acids. The ends lost 5 bases at V and 4 bases at J; junction bases unmatched: 4. Germline-derived CDR1 and CDR2 are SNHLY and FYNNEI. CDR3: CASSQQGGNQPQHF. The CDR3 region has the DNA TGTGCCAGCAGTCAACAGGGGGGGAATCAGCCCCAGCATTTT.

The chain is built from TRBV11-2 and TRBJ2-7; D gene uncertain. Germline V gene sequence: CDR1 SGHAT, CDR2 FQNNGV. The CDR3 totals 12 residues. Trimming stripped 5 bases from V and 2 bases from J, with 7 bases between. The CDR3 region has the DNA TGTGCCAGCAGCCCCCGGGCCTACGAGCAGTACTTC. Encoded protein: CASSPRAYEQYF.